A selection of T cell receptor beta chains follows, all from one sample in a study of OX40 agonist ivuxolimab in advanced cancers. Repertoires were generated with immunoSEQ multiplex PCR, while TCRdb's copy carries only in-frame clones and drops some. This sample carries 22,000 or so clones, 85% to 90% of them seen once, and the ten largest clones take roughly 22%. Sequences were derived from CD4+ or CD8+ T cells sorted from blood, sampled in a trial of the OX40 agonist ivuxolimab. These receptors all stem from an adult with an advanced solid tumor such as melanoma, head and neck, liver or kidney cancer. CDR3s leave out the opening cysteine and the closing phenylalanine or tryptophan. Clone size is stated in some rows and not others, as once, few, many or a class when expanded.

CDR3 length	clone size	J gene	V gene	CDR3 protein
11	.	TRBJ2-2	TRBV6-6	ASPRQGTGELF
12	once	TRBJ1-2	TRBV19	ASSPEGPDYGYT
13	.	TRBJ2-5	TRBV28	ASSLGTGLGETQY
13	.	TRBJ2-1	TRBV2	ASSDWTGGRDEQF
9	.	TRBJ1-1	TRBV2	ASREGLEAF
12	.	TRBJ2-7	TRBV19	ASSIRGGRWEQY
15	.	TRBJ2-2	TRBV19	ASSAKMTGTITGELF
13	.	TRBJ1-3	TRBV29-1	SVFAGDSPGNTIY
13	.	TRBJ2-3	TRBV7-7	ASSREAGYTDTQY
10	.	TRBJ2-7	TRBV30	AWDRSSYEQY
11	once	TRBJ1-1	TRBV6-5	ASRIGGNTEAF
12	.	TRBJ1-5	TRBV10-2	ASSTGTGNQPQH
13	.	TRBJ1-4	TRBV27	ASSLGARLLEKLF
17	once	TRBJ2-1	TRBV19	ASSLGLADYHGSYNEQF
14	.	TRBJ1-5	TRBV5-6	ASSLVGQGSNQPQH
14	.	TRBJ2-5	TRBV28	ASSVPQGAPRETQY
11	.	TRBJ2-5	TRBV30	AWSQATPETQY
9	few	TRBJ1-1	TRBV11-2	ASSLAAEAF
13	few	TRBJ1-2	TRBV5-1	ASSYTGTAHYGYT
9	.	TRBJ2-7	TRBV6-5	ASSSMKKQY
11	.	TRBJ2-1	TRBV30	AWLKESYNEQF
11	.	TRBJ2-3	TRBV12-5	ASGTPGADTQY
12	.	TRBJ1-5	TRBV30	AWSVEALNQPQH
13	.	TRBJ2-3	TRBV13	ASSSTGLGADTQY
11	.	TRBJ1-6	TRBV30	AGVASYNSPLH
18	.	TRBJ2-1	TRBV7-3	ASSLISWRRSSGGYNEQF
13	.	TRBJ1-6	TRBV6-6	ASSLTGGLLSPLH
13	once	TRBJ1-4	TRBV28	ASNPPAPRAEKLF
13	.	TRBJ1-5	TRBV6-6	ASSYPDTGNQPQH
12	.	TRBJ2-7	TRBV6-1	ASSTGGDTYEQY
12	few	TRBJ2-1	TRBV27	ASSPGRLYNEQF
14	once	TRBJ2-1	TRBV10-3	AISEPSTGLDNEQF
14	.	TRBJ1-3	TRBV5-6	ASSSGLYNSGNTIY
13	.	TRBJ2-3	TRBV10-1	ASSETSASTDTQY
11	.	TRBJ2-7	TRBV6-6	ASRPRGDYEQY
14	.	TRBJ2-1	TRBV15	ATSGSSGRGTNEQF
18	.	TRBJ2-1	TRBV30	AWSAEFPPASGRGRDEQF
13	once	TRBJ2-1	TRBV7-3	ASSLAPSSYNEQF
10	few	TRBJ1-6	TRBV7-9	ASSDSNSPLH
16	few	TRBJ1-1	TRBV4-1	ASSQEGVGTGWSTEAF
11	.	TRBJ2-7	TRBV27	AIATGPLYEQY
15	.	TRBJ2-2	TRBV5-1	ASSRGRREGRTGELF
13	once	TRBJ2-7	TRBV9	ASSVDPGGGYEQY
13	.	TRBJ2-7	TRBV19	ASSIGGLHFYEQY
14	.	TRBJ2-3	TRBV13	ASSLGLAVGTDTQY
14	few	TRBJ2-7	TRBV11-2	ASSLYRGNYDYEQY
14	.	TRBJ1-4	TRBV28	ASTSPGQGLGEKLF
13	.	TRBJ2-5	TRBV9	ASSVAGGSRETQY
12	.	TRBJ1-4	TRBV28	ASSFIQGGEKLF
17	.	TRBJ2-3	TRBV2	ATTILGTSGDLSTDTQY
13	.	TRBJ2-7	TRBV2	ASSEAGGSSYEQY
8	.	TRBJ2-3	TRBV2	ASTTDTQY
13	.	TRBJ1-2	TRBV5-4	ASSLQGGPLYGYT
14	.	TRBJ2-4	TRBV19	ASSIGLGTGTNIQY